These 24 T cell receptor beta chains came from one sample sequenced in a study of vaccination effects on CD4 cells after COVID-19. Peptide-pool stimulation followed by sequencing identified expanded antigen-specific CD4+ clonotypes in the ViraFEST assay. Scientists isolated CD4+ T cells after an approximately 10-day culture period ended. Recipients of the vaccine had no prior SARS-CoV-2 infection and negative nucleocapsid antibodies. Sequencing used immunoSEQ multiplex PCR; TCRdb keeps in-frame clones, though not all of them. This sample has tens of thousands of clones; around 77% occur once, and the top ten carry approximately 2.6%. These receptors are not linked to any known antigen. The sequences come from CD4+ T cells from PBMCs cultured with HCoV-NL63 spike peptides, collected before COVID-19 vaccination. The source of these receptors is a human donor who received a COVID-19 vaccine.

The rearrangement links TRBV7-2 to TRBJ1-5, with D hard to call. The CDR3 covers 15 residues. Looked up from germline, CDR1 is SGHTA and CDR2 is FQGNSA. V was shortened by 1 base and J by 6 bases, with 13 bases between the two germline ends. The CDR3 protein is CASSLVSPSSQPQHF. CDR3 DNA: TGTGCCAGCAGCTTAGTTAGCCCGTCCTCTCAGCCCCAGCATTTT.

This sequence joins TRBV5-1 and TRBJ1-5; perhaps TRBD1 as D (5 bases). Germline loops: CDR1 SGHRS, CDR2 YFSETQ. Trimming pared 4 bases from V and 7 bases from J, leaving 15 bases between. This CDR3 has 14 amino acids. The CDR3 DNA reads TGCGCCAGCAGCAAAGGCCAGGGTTACCAGCCCCAGCATTTT. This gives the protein CASSKGQGYQPQHF.

The CDR3 coding sequence is TGTGCCAGCAGCTTTGGGACAGTCGGTAACGGAAACACCATATATTTT. This sequence encodes CASSFGTVGNGNTIYF. This chain joins TRBV7-2 and TRBJ1-3; 7 nucleotides agree with TRBD1. After removal of 3 bases from V and 4 bases from J, the junction contained 9 bases not matched to a gene. Looked up from germline, CDR1 is SGHTA and CDR2 is FQGNSA. The CDR3 sequence is 16 residues long.

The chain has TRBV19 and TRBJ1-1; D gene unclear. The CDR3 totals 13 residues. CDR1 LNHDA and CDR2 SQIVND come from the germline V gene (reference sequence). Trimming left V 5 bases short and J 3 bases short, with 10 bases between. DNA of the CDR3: TGTGCCAGTAGTGCAAACAGAGACACTGAAGCTTTCTTT. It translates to CASSANRDTEAFF.

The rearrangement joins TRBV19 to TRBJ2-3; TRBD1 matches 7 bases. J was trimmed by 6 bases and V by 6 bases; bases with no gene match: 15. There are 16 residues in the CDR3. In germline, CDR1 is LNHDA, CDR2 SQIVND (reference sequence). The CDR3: CASRTNRGFFPDTQYF. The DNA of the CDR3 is TGTGCCAGTAGGACCAACAGGGGCTTCTTTCCGGATACGCAGTATTTT.

CDR3 sequence (DNA): TGTGCCAGCAGCTTAAACTTATGGGGCTCCCTAAGGGGAAATCAGCCCCAGCATTTT. It yields the protein CASSLNLWGSLRGNQPQHF. The chain links TRBV7-8 to TRBJ1-5; TRBD1 might be the D (5 bases). The germline CDR1 and CDR2 sequences are SGHVS and FQNEAQ. This CDR3 spans 19 amino acids. The ends were cut back, 2 bases at V and 4 bases at J, with 24 bases in the middle.

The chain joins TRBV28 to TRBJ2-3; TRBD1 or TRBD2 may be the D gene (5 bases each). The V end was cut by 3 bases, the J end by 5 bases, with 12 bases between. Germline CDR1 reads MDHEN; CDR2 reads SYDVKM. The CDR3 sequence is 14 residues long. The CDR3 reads CASSFPGDRDTQYF. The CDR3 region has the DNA TGTGCCAGCAGTTTCCCCGGGGACCGAGATACGCAGTATTTT.

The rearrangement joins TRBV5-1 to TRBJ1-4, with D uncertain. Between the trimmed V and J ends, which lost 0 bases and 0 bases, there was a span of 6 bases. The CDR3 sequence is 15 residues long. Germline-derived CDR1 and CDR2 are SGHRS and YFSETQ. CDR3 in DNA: TGCGCCAGCAGCTTGGACCTCGCAACTAATGAAAAACTGTTTTTT. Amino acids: CASSLDLATNEKLFF.

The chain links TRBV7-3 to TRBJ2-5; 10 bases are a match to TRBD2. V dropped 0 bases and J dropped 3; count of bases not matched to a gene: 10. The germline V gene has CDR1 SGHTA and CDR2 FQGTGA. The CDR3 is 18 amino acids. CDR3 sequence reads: CASSLTPRGAGGEETQYF. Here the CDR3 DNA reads TGTGCCAGCAGCTTAACCCCAAGGGGAGCGGGGGGGGAAGAGACCCAGTACTTC.

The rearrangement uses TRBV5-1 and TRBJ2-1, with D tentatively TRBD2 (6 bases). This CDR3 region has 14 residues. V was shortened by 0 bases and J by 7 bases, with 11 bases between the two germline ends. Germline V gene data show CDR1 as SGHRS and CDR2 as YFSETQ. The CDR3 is CASSLEDGGNEQFF. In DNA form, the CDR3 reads TGCGCCAGCAGCTTGGAGGACGGGGGTAATGAGCAGTTCTTC. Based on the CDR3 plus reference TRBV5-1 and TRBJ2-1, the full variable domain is KAGVTQTPRYLIKTRGQQVTLSCSPISGHRSVSWYQQTPGQGLQFLFEYFSETQRNKGNFPGRFSGRQFSNSRSEMNVSTLELGDSALYLCASSLEDGGNEQFFGPGTRLTVL.

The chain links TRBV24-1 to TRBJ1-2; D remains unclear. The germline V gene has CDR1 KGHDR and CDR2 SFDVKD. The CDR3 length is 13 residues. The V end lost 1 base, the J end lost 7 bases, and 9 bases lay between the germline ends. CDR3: CATSDLEGAGYTF. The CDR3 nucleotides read TGTGCCACCAGTGATTTAGAGGGCGCTGGCTACACCTTC.

CDR3 DNA sequence: TGTGCCACCAGCAGGACTAGCGGGGGGGCCCATGAGCAGTTCTTC. Translated, it gives CATSRTSGGAHEQFF. The V gene is TRBV15, the J gene TRBJ2-1, with 14 bases lining up with TRBD2. V shed 3 bases and J 8 bases; nucleotides not matched to a gene: 3. CDR3 length equals 15 residues. The germline gives CDR1 LNHNV, CDR2 YYDKDF (reference sequence).

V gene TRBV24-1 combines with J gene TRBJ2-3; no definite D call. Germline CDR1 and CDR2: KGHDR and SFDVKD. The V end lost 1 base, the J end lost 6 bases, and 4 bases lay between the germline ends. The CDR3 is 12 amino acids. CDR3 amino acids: CATSDLADTQYF. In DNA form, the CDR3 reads TGTGCCACCAGTGATTTAGCCGATACGCAGTATTTT.

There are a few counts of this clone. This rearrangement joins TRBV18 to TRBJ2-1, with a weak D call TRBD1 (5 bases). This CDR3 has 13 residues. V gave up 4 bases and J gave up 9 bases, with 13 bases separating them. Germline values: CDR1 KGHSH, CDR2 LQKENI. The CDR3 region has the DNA TGTGCCAGCTCACGGGGCTTACAGGCTGAGCAGTTCTTC. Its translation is CASSRGLQAEQFF.

In nucleotides, the CDR3 is TGTGCCAGCAGCTGGAACAGGGGTGAGCAGTACGTC. It specifies CASSWNRGEQYV. The chain has TRBV5-8 and TRBJ2-7; 7 bases map to TRBD1. The CDR3 sequence is 12 residues long. The ends lost 3 bases at V and 7 bases at J; junction bases unmatched: 4. CDR1 and CDR2 (germline): SGHTS, YDEGEE.

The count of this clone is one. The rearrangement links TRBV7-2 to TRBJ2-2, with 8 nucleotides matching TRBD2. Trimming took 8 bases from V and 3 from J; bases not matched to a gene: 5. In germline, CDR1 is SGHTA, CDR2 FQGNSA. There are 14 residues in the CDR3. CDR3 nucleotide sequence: TGTGCCAGCGCGCGGGGGGAAGACACCGGGGAGCTGTTTTTT. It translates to CASARGEDTGELFF.

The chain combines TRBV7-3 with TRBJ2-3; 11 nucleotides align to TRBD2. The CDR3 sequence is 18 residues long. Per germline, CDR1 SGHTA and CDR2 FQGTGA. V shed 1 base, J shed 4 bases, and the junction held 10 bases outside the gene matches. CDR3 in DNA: TGTGCCAGCAGCTTAATTAGCGGGGGGGGGATACGTTCAGATACGCAGTATTTT. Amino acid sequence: CASSLISGGGIRSDTQYF.

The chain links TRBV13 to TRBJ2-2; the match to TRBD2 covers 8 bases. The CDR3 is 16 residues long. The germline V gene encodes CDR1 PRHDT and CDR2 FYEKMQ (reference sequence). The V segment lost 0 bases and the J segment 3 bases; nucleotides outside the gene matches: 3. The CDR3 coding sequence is TGTGCCAGCAGCTTAGGCAGCGGGGGCTACACCGGGGAGCTGTTTTTT. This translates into CASSLGSGGYTGELFF.

Written as DNA, the CDR3 is TGTGCCAGCAGCTCGATCTACACAGATACGCAGTATTTT. This translates into CASSSIYTDTQYF. The V gene is TRBV5-6, the J gene TRBJ2-3; no definite D call. Trimming pared 3 bases from V and 2 bases from J, leaving 7 bases between. Germline V gene lookup returns CDR1 SGHDT and CDR2 YYEEEE. CDR3 size: 13 residues.

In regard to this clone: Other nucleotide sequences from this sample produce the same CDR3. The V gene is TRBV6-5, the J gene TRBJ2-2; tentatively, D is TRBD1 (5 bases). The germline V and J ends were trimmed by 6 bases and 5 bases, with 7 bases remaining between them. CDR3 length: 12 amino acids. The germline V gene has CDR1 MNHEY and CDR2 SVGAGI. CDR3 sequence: CASRRGTGELFF. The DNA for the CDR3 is TGTGCCAGCAGAAGGGGTACCGGGGAGCTGTTTTTT.

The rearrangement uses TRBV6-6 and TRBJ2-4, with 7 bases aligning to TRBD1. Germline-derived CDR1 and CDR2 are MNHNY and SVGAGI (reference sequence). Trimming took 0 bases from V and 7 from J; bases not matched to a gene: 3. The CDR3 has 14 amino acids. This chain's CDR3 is CASSYSDRENIQYF. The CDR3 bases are TGTGCCAGCAGTTACTCAGACAGGGAGAACATTCAGTACTTC.

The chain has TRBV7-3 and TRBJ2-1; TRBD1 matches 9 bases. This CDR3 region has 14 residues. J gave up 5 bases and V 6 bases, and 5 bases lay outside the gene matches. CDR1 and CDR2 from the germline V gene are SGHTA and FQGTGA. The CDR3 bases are TGTGCCAGCAGGCGGACAGGGGCTGACAATGAGCAGTTCTTC. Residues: CASRRTGADNEQFF.

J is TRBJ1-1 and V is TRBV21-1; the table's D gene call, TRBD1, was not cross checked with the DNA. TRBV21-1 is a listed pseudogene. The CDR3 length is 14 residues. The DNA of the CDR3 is TGTGCCAGCAGCAACAGGGACAGGGGACATGAAGCTTTCTTT. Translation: CASSNRDRGHEAFF.

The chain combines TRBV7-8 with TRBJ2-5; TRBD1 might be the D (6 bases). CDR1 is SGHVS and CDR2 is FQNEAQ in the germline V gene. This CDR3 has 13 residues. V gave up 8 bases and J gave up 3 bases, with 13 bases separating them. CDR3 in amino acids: CASSRGREETQYF. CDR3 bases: TGTGCCAGCTCCAGGGGCCGTGAAGAGACCCAGTACTTC.